This TCR beta chain was recorded in a study of human T cells and chemical hapten exposure. Background on the study: Patients had diphenylcyclopropenone applied to the scalp weekly throughout the roughly 22-week study.

The CDR3 runs to 13 residues. Germline-derived CDR1 and CDR2 are MNHEY and SVGEGT. Trimming shortened V by 7 bases and J by 3 bases, and 10 bases separated the two germline ends. TCRdb re-derived calls from the RACE reads in MiXCR, one entry per CDR3 protein. The sample records roughly 100,000 distinct CDR3 sequences, less than 40% being singletons. In its sample, this clonotype was seen a few times. Stated time point: patch test 3, about 24 weeks after DPC sensitization. The treatment here: therapeutic diphenylcyclopropenone sensitization with weekly scalp DPC. This specimen consisted of whole blood, obtained in connection with sensitization to the hapten diphenylcyclopropenone (DPC). V usage is TRBV6-2 or TRBV6-3 and J usage is TRBJ1-5; the D is unclear. The sequence came from a man aged 35-49 years with alopecia areata. Some clones in this sample may be carry-over from other donors' samples. CDR3 region: CASINNINQPQHF. CDR3 DNA sequence: TGTGCCAGCATCAACAATATCAATCAGCCCCAGCATTTT.